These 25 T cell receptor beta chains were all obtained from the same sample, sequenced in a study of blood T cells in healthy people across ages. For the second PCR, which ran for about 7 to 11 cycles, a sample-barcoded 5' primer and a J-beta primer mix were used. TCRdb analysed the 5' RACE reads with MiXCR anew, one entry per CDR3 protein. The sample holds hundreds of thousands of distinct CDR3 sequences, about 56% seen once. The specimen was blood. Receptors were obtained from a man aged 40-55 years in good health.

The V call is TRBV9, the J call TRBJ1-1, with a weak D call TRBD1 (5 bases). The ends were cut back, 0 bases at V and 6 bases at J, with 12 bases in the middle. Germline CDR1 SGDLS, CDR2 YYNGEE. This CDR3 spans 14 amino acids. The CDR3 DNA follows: TGTGCCAGCAGCGTAGCGGTGGGGCTAGCTGAAGCTTTCTTT. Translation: CASSVAVGLAEAFF.

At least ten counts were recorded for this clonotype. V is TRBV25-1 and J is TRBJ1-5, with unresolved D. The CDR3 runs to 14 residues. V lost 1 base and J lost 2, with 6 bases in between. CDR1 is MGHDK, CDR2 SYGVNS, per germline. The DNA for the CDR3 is TGTGCCAGCAGTGAATTTGGGGGCAATCAGCCCCAGCATTTT. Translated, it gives CASSEFGGNQPQHF.

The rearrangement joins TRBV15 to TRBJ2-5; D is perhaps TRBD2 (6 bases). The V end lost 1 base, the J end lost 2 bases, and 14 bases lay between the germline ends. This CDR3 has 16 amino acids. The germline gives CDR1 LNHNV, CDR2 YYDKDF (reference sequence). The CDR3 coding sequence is TGTGCCACCAGCAGAGCTTTTGGGGGGAGTCAAGAGACCCAGTACTTC. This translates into CATSRAFGGSQETQYF.

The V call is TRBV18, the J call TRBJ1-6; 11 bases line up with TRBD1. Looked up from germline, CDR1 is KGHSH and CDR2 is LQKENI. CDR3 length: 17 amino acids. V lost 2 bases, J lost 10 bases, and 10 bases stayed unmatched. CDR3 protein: CASSPSPPGQGESPLHF. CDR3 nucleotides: TGTGCCAGCTCACCATCGCCTCCGGGACAGGGGGAATCACCCCTCCACTTT.

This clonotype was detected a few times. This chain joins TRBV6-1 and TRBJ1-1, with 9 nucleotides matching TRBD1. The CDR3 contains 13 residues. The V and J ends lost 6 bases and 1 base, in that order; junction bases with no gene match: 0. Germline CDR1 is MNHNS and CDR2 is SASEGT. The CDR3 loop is CASRTGGNTEAFF. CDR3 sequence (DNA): TGTGCCAGCAGGACAGGGGGGAACACTGAAGCTTTCTTT.

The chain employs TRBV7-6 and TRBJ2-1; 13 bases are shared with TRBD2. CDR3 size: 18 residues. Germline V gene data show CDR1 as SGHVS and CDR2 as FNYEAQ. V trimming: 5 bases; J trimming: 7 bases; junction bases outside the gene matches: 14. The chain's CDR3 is CASSPTSGGAVGANEQFF. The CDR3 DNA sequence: TGTGCCAGCAGCCCCACTAGCGGGGGGGCTGTTGGGGCGAATGAGCAGTTCTTC. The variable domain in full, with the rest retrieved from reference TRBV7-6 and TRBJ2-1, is GAGVSQSPRYKVTKRGQDVALRCDPISGHVSLYWYRQALGQGPEFLTYFNYEAQQDKSGLPNDRFSAERPEGSISTLTIQRTEQRDSAMYRCASSPTSGGAVGANEQFFGPGTRLTVL.

The CDR3 DNA reads TGTGCCAGCAGTTTAGTTCCCCGGGTCGCAGATACGCAGTATTTT. Its protein product is CASSLVPRVADTQYF. This chain connects TRBV28 to TRBJ2-3; D not certain. Germline V lookup: CDR1 MDHEN, CDR2 SYDVKM. Deletions cut 2 bases from V and 4 bases from J, with 13 bases between. This CDR3 spans 15 amino acids.

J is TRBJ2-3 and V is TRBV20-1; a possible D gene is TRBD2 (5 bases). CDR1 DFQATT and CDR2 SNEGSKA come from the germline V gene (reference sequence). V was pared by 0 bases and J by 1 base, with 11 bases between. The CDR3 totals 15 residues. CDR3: CSARDVRAGTDTQYF. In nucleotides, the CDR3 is TGCAGTGCTAGAGATGTGAGGGCTGGCACAGATACGCAGTATTTT.

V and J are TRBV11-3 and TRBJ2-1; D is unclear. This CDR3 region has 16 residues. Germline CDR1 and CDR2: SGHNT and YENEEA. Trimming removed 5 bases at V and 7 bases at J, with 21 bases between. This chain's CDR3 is CASSQVASSVLNEQFF. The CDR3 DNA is TGTGCCAGCAGCCAAGTGGCGAGCTCGGTATTGAATGAGCAGTTCTTC.

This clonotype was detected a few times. CDR3 coding DNA: TGCGCCAGCAGCCAAGGATGGACTAGCGGGCGGGAGCAGTACTTC. It is translated as CASSQGWTSGREQYF. The chain is built from TRBV4-3 and TRBJ2-7; 11 nucleotides agree with TRBD2. J lost 7 bases, V lost 1 base, and 6 bases had no gene match. Germline V gives CDR1 LGHNA, CDR2 YSLEER. CDR3 length: 15 residues.

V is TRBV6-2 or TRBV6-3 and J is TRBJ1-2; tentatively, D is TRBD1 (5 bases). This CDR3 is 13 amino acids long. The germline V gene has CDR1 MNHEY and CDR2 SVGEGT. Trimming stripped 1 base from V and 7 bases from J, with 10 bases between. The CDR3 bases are TGTGCCAGCAGTTACTTCGGGGCGCGTGGCTACACCTTC. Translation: CASSYFGARGYTF.

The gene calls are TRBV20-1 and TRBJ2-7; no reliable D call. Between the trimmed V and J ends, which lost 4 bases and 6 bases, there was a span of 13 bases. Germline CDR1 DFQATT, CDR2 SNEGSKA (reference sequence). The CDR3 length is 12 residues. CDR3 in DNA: TGCAGTGCTATCCCCAGGTCGGGCGAGCAGTACTTC. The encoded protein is CSAIPRSGEQYF.

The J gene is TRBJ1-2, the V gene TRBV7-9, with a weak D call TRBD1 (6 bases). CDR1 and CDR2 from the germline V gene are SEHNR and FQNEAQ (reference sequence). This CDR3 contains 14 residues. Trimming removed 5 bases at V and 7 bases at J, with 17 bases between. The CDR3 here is CASSARGREGGYTF. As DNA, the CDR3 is TGTGCCAGCAGCGCCAGGGGACGGGAGGGTGGCTACACCTTC. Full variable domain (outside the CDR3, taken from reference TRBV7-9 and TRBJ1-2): DTGVSQNPRHKITKRGQNVTFRCDPISEHNRLYWYRQTLGQGPEFLTYFQNEAQLEKSRLLSDRFSAERPKGSFSTLEIQRTEQGDSAMYLCASSARGREGGYTFGSGTRLTVV.

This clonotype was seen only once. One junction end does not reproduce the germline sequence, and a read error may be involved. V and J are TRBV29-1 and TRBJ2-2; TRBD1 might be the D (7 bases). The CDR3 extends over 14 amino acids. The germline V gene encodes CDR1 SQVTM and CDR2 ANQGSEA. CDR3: CSLERGRRVGELFF. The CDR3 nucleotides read TGCAGCCTTGAGAGGGGGCGGAGGGTCGGGGAGCTGTTTTTT.

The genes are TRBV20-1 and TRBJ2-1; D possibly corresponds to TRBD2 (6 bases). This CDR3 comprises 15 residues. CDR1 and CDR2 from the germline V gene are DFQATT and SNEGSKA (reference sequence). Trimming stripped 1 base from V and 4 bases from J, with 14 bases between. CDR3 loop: CSARGRDSSYNEQFF. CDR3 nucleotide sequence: TGCAGTGCTAGAGGGAGGGACTCAAGTTACAATGAGCAGTTCTTC.

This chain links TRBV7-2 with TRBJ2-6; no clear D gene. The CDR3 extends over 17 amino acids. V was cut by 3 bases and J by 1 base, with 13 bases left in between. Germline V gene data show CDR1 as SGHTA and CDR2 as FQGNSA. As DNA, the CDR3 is TGTGCCAGCAGCTTGAGGACGGGTGGGTCTGGGGCCAACGTCCTGACTTTC. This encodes CASSLRTGGSGANVLTF. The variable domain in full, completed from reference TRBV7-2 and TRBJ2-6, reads GAGVSQSPSNKVTEKGKDVELRCDPISGHTALYWYRQSLGQGLEFLIYFQGNSAPDKSGLPSDRFSAERTGGSVSTLTIQRTQQEDSAVYLCASSLRTGGSGANVLTFGAGSRLTVL.

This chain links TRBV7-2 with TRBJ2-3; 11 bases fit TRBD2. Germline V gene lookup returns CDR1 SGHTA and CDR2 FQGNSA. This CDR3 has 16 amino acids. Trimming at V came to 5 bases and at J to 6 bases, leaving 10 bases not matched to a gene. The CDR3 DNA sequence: TGTGCCAGCAGCCCGGCTAGCGGGAGGAAGTTGGATACGCAGTATTTT. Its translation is CASSPASGRKLDTQYF.

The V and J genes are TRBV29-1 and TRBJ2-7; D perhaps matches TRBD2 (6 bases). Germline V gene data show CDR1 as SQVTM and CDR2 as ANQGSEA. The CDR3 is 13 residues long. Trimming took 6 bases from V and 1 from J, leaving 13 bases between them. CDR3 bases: TGCAGCGTCGCCGGGGGAAGGTCCTACGAGCAGTACTTC. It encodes CSVAGGRSYEQYF.

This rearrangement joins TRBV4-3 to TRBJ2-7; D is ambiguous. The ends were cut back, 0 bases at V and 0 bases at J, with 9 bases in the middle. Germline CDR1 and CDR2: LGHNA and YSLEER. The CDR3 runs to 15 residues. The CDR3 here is CASSQEYGYSYEQYF. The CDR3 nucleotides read TGCGCCAGCAGCCAAGAGTACGGCTACTCCTACGAGCAGTACTTC.

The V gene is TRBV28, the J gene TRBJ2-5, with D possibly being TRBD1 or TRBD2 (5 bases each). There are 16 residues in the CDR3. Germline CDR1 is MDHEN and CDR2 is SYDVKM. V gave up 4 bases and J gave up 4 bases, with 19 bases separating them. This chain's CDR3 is CASSWGISLRGETQYF. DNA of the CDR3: TGTGCCAGCAGTTGGGGGATTTCCCTCCGGGGAGAGACCCAGTACTTC.

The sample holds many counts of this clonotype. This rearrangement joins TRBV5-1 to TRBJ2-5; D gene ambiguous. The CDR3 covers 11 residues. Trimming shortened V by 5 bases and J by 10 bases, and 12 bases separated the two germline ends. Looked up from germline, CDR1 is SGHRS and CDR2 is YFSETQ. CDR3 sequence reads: CASSELGFQYF. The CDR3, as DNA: TGCGCCAGCAGTGAACTTGGGTTCCAGTACTTC.

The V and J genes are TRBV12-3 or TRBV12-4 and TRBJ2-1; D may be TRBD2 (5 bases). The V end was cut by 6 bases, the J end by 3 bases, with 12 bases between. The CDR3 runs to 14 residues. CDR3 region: CASSLHGVYNEQFF. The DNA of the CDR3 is TGTGCCAGCAGCCTCCACGGGGTCTACAATGAGCAGTTCTTC.

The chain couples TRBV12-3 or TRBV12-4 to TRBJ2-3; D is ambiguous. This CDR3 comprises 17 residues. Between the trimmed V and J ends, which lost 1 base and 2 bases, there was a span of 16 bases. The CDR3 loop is CASSLGLGLGNTDTQYF. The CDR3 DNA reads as TGTGCCAGCAGTTTAGGTCTGGGTTTGGGGAACACAGATACGCAGTATTTT.

The CDR3 sequence: CASSQSAGGTYEQYF. The CDR3 DNA sequence: TGCGCCAGCAGCCAATCAGCGGGGGGTACCTACGAGCAGTACTTC. The chain has TRBV4-1 and TRBJ2-7; TRBD2 matches at 9 bases. J lost 2 bases, V lost 2 bases, and 4 bases had no gene match. Germline V CDR1 and CDR2: MGHRA, YSYEKL. The CDR3 spans 15 residues.

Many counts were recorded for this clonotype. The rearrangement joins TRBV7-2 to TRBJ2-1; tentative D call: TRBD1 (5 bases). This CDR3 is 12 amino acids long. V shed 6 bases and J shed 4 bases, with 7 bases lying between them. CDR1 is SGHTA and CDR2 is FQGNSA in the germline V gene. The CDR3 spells CASSPGYNEQFF. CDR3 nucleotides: TGTGCCAGCAGTCCAGGGTACAATGAGCAGTTCTTC.